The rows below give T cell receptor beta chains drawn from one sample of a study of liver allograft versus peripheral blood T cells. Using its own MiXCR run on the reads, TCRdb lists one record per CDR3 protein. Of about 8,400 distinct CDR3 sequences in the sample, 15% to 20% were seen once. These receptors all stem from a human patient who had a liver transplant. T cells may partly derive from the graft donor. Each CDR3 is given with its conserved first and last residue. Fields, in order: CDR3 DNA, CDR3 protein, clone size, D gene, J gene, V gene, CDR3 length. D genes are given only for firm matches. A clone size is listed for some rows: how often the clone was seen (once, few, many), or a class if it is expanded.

cdr3_nt: TGCGCCAGCAGTCAGGACAGGGGGCACACTGAAGCTTTCTTT
cdr3_aa: CASSQDRGHTEAFF
clone_size: -
d_call: TRBD1
j_call: TRBJ1-1
v_call: TRBV5-1
cdr3_length: 14

cdr3_nt: TGCAGTGCGGCTGAGGGGGTTTATAACGAGCAGTACTTC
cdr3_aa: CSAAEGVYNEQYF
clone_size: few
d_call: -
j_call: TRBJ2-7
v_call: TRBV20-1
cdr3_length: 13

cdr3_nt: TGTGCCAGCTCACGACGTCCAGGCCCGGAAAATTCACCCCTCCACTTT
cdr3_aa: CASSRRPGPENSPLHF
clone_size: medium-sized
d_call: -
j_call: TRBJ1-6
v_call: TRBV18
cdr3_length: 16

cdr3_nt: TGTGCCAGCAGCTTAGGGGCTAGTACAGAGACCCAGTACTTC
cdr3_aa: CASSLGASTETQYF
clone_size: -
d_call: -
j_call: TRBJ2-5
v_call: TRBV11-2
cdr3_length: 14

cdr3_nt: TGTGCCAGCAGGACAGGGGGCTTCTACGAGCAGTACTTC
cdr3_aa: CASRTGGFYEQYF
clone_size: -
d_call: TRBD1
j_call: TRBJ2-7
v_call: TRBV28
cdr3_length: 13

cdr3_nt: TGCAGCGTTGCAATGGACAGGGGATCACCCCTCCACTTT
cdr3_aa: CSVAMDRGSPLHF
clone_size: medium-sized
d_call: TRBD1
j_call: TRBJ1-6
v_call: TRBV29-1
cdr3_length: 13

cdr3_nt: TGTGCCAGCAGACAGTTTGGGCCCTACGAGCAGTACTTC
cdr3_aa: CASRQFGPYEQYF
clone_size: medium-sized
d_call: -
j_call: TRBJ2-7
v_call: TRBV27
cdr3_length: 13

cdr3_nt: TGTGCCAGCAGCAAGACAGGGGTTTATAGCACTGAAGCTTTCTTT
cdr3_aa: CASSKTGVYSTEAFF
clone_size: once
d_call: TRBD1
j_call: TRBJ1-1
v_call: TRBV16
cdr3_length: 15

cdr3_nt: TGCAGCGTTGAAGCAGGGGATGGCTACACCTTC
cdr3_aa: CSVEAGDGYTF
clone_size: large
d_call: -
j_call: TRBJ1-2
v_call: TRBV29-1
cdr3_length: 11

cdr3_nt: TGTGCCAGCAGCCAAGTAGACACGAACACTGAAGCTTTCTTT
cdr3_aa: CASSQVDTNTEAFF
clone_size: -
d_call: -
j_call: TRBJ1-1
v_call: TRBV3-1
cdr3_length: 14

cdr3_nt: TGCAGCGTGACCTCAGACAGAAACACTGAAGCTTTCTTT
cdr3_aa: CSVTSDRNTEAFF
clone_size: medium-sized
d_call: -
j_call: TRBJ1-1
v_call: TRBV29-1
cdr3_length: 13

cdr3_nt: TGTGCCAGCAGTGAACCGCTCAGTCTCCCCCTCCACTTT
cdr3_aa: CASSEPLSLPLHF
clone_size: medium-sized
d_call: -
j_call: TRBJ1-6
v_call: TRBV6-1
cdr3_length: 13

cdr3_nt: TGTGCCAGCAGCCAGGGGTTTCAGCAGCCCCAGCATTTT
cdr3_aa: CASSQGFQQPQHF
clone_size: -
d_call: -
j_call: TRBJ1-5
v_call: TRBV3-1
cdr3_length: 13

cdr3_nt: TGTGCCAGCAGCCATGGACTAGCGGGGGGAAGGCAGTTCTTC
cdr3_aa: CASSHGLAGGRQFF
clone_size: -
d_call: TRBD2
j_call: TRBJ2-1
v_call: TRBV11-3
cdr3_length: 14

cdr3_nt: TGTGCCAGTAGTACTTCAGGACGGGGTGCTATAGGTTCACCCCTCCACTTT
cdr3_aa: CASSTSGRGAIGSPLHF
clone_size: -
d_call: -
j_call: TRBJ1-6
v_call: TRBV19
cdr3_length: 17

cdr3_nt: TGTGCCAGCAGTTACCCGACTAGCGGGAGGGCAAGTTCCAACGAGCAGTACTTC
cdr3_aa: CASSYPTSGRASSNEQYF
clone_size: medium-sized
d_call: TRBD2
j_call: TRBJ2-7
v_call: TRBV6-2/TRBV6-3
cdr3_length: 18

cdr3_nt: TGCAGTGCTTCTACCCGGGACAGTCGTTATGGCTACACCTTC
cdr3_aa: CSASTRDSRYGYTF
clone_size: many
d_call: TRBD1
j_call: TRBJ1-2
v_call: TRBV20-1
cdr3_length: 14

cdr3_nt: TGTGCCAGCTCACCAGGTGAATACGAGCAGTACTTC
cdr3_aa: CASSPGEYEQYF
clone_size: many
d_call: -
j_call: TRBJ2-7
v_call: TRBV18
cdr3_length: 12

cdr3_nt: TGTGCCAGCAGGCTTAGGGTTCAGGGTTCACCCCTCCACTTT
cdr3_aa: CASRLRVQGSPLHF
clone_size: medium-sized
d_call: -
j_call: TRBJ1-6
v_call: TRBV7-2
cdr3_length: 14

cdr3_nt: TGTGCCTCCTCAAGGGCCGGGTCAGGAAACACCATATATTTT
cdr3_aa: CASSRAGSGNTIYF
clone_size: few
d_call: -
j_call: TRBJ1-3
v_call: TRBV12-3/TRBV12-4
cdr3_length: 14

cdr3_nt: TGTGCCTGGAGTGTAAAACTCGGGACAGGGATTTTGTTGAGCAATCAGCCCCAGCATTTT
cdr3_aa: CAWSVKLGTGILLSNQPQHF
clone_size: -
d_call: TRBD1
j_call: TRBJ1-5
v_call: TRBV30
cdr3_length: 20

cdr3_nt: TGCAGCGTTGAAGATTATACGGGAGCGTCCTACAATGAGCAGTTCTTC
cdr3_aa: CSVEDYTGASYNEQFF
clone_size: large
d_call: -
j_call: TRBJ2-1
v_call: TRBV29-1
cdr3_length: 16

cdr3_nt: TGTGCCAGCAGCCAGTACAGGACTGAAGCTTTCTTT
cdr3_aa: CASSQYRTEAFF
clone_size: few
d_call: -
j_call: TRBJ1-1
v_call: TRBV7-9
cdr3_length: 12

cdr3_nt: TGTGCCAGCTTTCGCGGACAGGACACAGATACGCAGTATTTT
cdr3_aa: CASFRGQDTDTQYF
clone_size: medium-sized
d_call: TRBD1
j_call: TRBJ2-3
v_call: TRBV18
cdr3_length: 14

cdr3_nt: TGTGCCAGCAGTTTGAGGGGGAGGGACACTGAAGCTTTCTTT
cdr3_aa: CASSLRGRDTEAFF
clone_size: medium-sized
d_call: -
j_call: TRBJ1-1
v_call: TRBV28
cdr3_length: 14

cdr3_nt: TGTGCCAGCAGTTCCAGACATTGGAACTATGGCTACACCTTC
cdr3_aa: CASSSRHWNYGYTF
clone_size: many
d_call: -
j_call: TRBJ1-2
v_call: TRBV28
cdr3_length: 14

cdr3_nt: TGTGCCAGCAGCCCCGACTCCTACGAGCAGTACTTC
cdr3_aa: CASSPDSYEQYF
clone_size: -
d_call: -
j_call: TRBJ2-7
v_call: TRBV11-1
cdr3_length: 12

cdr3_nt: TGTGCCTGGAGCGATGGGGTAGCGGGATCCTACGAGCAGTACTTC
cdr3_aa: CAWSDGVAGSYEQYF
clone_size: many
d_call: TRBD2
j_call: TRBJ2-7
v_call: TRBV30
cdr3_length: 15

cdr3_nt: TGCAGTGCTGCAAAGACAGGGGTAAATCAGCCCCAGCATTTT
cdr3_aa: CSAAKTGVNQPQHF
clone_size: many
d_call: TRBD1
j_call: TRBJ1-5
v_call: TRBV20-1
cdr3_length: 14

cdr3_nt: TGTGCCAGTAGAGACAGGGGCGCCTCGGACGAGCAGTACTTC
cdr3_aa: CASRDRGASDEQYF
clone_size: few
d_call: TRBD1
j_call: TRBJ2-7
v_call: TRBV19
cdr3_length: 14

cdr3_nt: TGTGCCTGGGGGACAGGCCTGGGGGATGAAAAACTGTTTTTT
cdr3_aa: CAWGTGLGDEKLFF
clone_size: medium-sized
d_call: TRBD1
j_call: TRBJ1-4
v_call: TRBV30
cdr3_length: 14

cdr3_nt: TGTGCCAGCAGCCAATCATCCGGGACAGGGCGGGCTGAAGCTTTCTTT
cdr3_aa: CASSQSSGTGRAEAFF
clone_size: many
d_call: TRBD1
j_call: TRBJ1-1
v_call: TRBV16
cdr3_length: 16

cdr3_nt: TGTGCCAGCAGTTTTAGGTCCGACCCCAAAAACATTCAGTACTTC
cdr3_aa: CASSFRSDPKNIQYF
clone_size: medium-sized
d_call: -
j_call: TRBJ2-4
v_call: TRBV28
cdr3_length: 15

cdr3_nt: TGCGCCAGCAGGCTTGCCCAGACTGGCTCTGAAGCTTTCTTT
cdr3_aa: CASRLAQTGSEAFF
clone_size: -
d_call: -
j_call: TRBJ1-1
v_call: TRBV5-1
cdr3_length: 14

cdr3_nt: TGTGCCAGCAGCTCTGGGACAGGGGATTCCAACTATGGCTACACCTTC
cdr3_aa: CASSSGTGDSNYGYTF
clone_size: large
d_call: TRBD1
j_call: TRBJ1-2
v_call: TRBV13
cdr3_length: 16

cdr3_nt: TGTGCCAGCAGCCAGGGGGGGGAAGCGGGCCTCTACAATGAGCAGTTCTTC
cdr3_aa: CASSQGGEAGLYNEQFF
clone_size: few
d_call: -
j_call: TRBJ2-1
v_call: TRBV28
cdr3_length: 17

cdr3_nt: TGTGCCAGCAGTCTTGACAGGGATTGGCATGGCTACACCTTC
cdr3_aa: CASSLDRDWHGYTF
clone_size: -
d_call: TRBD1
j_call: TRBJ1-2
v_call: TRBV5-4
cdr3_length: 14

cdr3_nt: TGTGCCAGCAGCCAATTAGCGGGAGGGAACACGTACAATGAGCAGTTCTTC
cdr3_aa: CASSQLAGGNTYNEQFF
clone_size: many
d_call: TRBD2
j_call: TRBJ2-1
v_call: TRBV28
cdr3_length: 17

cdr3_nt: TGTGCCAGCAGTTTGCTTAGGGCAAGCTCCTACGAGCAGTACTTC
cdr3_aa: CASSLLRASSYEQYF
clone_size: -
d_call: -
j_call: TRBJ2-7
v_call: TRBV28
cdr3_length: 15

cdr3_nt: TGTGCCAGCAGCGTAACGGGGATGAACACTGAAGCTTTCTTT
cdr3_aa: CASSVTGMNTEAFF
clone_size: -
d_call: -
j_call: TRBJ1-1
v_call: TRBV9
cdr3_length: 14

cdr3_nt: TGCGCCAGCAGTGAAGGGACAGCTCCCTACGAGCAGTACTTC
cdr3_aa: CASSEGTAPYEQYF
clone_size: -
d_call: TRBD1
j_call: TRBJ2-7
v_call: TRBV10-1
cdr3_length: 14

cdr3_nt: TGCAGTGCTAGTTCGGGGCTCGGGGCAGATACGCAGTATTTT
cdr3_aa: CSASSGLGADTQYF
clone_size: many
d_call: -
j_call: TRBJ2-3
v_call: TRBV20-1
cdr3_length: 14

cdr3_nt: TGCAGTGCTAGTTTTCCCGGGACAGGGGGTATGAACACTGAAGCTTTCTTT
cdr3_aa: CSASFPGTGGMNTEAFF
clone_size: -
d_call: TRBD1
j_call: TRBJ1-1
v_call: TRBV20-1
cdr3_length: 17

cdr3_nt: TGCAGTGCTACCCTCACTAGACGCACCGGGGAGCTGTTTTTT
cdr3_aa: CSATLTRRTGELFF
clone_size: many
d_call: -
j_call: TRBJ2-2
v_call: TRBV20-1
cdr3_length: 14

cdr3_nt: TGTGCCAGCTCACAACAGCAGGAGCTTTACGAGCAGTACTTC
cdr3_aa: CASSQQQELYEQYF
clone_size: medium-sized
d_call: -
j_call: TRBJ2-7
v_call: TRBV18
cdr3_length: 14

cdr3_nt: TGTGCCTGGACGGGACTAGCGGAGACCCAGTACTTC
cdr3_aa: CAWTGLAETQYF
clone_size: -
d_call: TRBD2
j_call: TRBJ2-5
v_call: TRBV30
cdr3_length: 12

cdr3_nt: TGTGCCAGCAGCCAAAAACACTATGGCTACACCTTC
cdr3_aa: CASSQKHYGYTF
clone_size: -
d_call: -
j_call: TRBJ1-2
v_call: TRBV3-1
cdr3_length: 12

cdr3_nt: TGTGCCAGCAGCCTAGGTCAGCATTTT
cdr3_aa: CASSLGQHF
clone_size: few
d_call: -
j_call: TRBJ1-5
v_call: TRBV5-4
cdr3_length: 9

cdr3_nt: TGTGCCTGGAGTAGCTCCGGGAGAGGCGAGCAGTACTTC
cdr3_aa: CAWSSSGRGEQYF
clone_size: -
d_call: -
j_call: TRBJ2-7
v_call: TRBV30
cdr3_length: 13

cdr3_nt: TGTGCCTGGACCCTAAGCGGGAGTGGCTACGAGCAGTACTTC
cdr3_aa: CAWTLSGSGYEQYF
clone_size: -
d_call: TRBD2
j_call: TRBJ2-7
v_call: TRBV30
cdr3_length: 14

cdr3_nt: TGTGCCAGCAGTGACACCCGGGACCCAGGGCGGGGCTACACCTTC
cdr3_aa: CASSDTRDPGRGYTF
clone_size: -
d_call: -
j_call: TRBJ1-2
v_call: TRBV25-1
cdr3_length: 15

cdr3_nt: TGTGCCAGCAGCTCCCGGGCGGGGGGTTCACCCCTCCACTTT
cdr3_aa: CASSSRAGGSPLHF
clone_size: medium-sized
d_call: -
j_call: TRBJ1-6
v_call: TRBV7-2
cdr3_length: 14